This record concerns one TCR beta chain sequence. Its antigen is unknown. The authors produced TCR alpha and TCR beta cDNA libraries with sample barcodes and UMIs by 5'RACE using constant-segment primers. TCRdb re-called the 5' RACE reads with MiXCR, one entry per CDR3 protein. The sample shows about 130,000 distinct CDR3 sequences, approximately 15% of them seen only once. J lost 4 bases, V lost 7 bases, and 3 bases had no gene match. Looked up from germline, CDR1 is DFQATT and CDR2 is SNEGSKA (reference sequence). This CDR3 has 12 amino acids. The data are from a study of T-cell memory formation after mild COVID-19. As for the study in general: Largely, TCR clusters stayed within a single donor. Notes on the study in general: Cross-reactive memory seemingly joined, as some responding clones were found in pre-infection memory.

The clonotype originates from a man younger than 35 who had mild COVID-19 (a few samples of this study predate the infection). Cell type and time point are not known. Sequences were obtained from PBMCs or a T cell subset sorted from them (not recorded which). V gene TRBV20-1 combines with J gene TRBJ1-2; 10 bases match TRBD1. CDR3: CSGDRGTYGYTF. The CDR3 nucleotides read TGCAGTGGGGACAGGGGCACCTATGGCTACACCTTC.